This T cell receptor (beta chain) originates from a study of monozygotic twins with inflammatory bowel disease. Each CDR3 protein gets one entry in TCRdb, which reprocessed the 5' RACE reads and gives no DNA. The sample table includes roughly 300,000 distinct CDR3 sequences. Germline CDR1 KGHSH, CDR2 LQKENI. The CDR3 contains 13 residues. Blood was collected, around 2.7 ml per donor. The chain is built from TRBV18 and TRBJ1-1. The source of this sequence is a human donor with ulcerative colitis or Crohn's disease, or a healthy co-twin of an affected twin (not recorded which). Sample: blood. Here the CDR3 reads CASSLDLNTEAFF.